These 6 T cell receptor beta chains came from one sample sequenced in a study of shared clonotypes between healthy human individuals. Assay: immunoSEQ multiplex PCR; the TCRdb copy retains only in-frame clones and omits some. This sample has 500,000 to 700,000 clones; approximately 95% occur once, and the top ten carry approximately 0.11%. CD45RO-negative CD8 cells positively selected for CCR7 made up the naive population, which excluded terminally differentiated effector memory CD45RA+ cells. Sequencing was carried out using naive CD8+ T cells sorted from blood. The source is a woman aged 25 to 39 in good health.

The chain recombines TRBV9 with TRBJ2-1, with TRBD2 matching over 14 bases. V gave up 6 bases and J gave up 7 bases; unmatched junction bases: 18. The CDR3 is 19 residues long. Germline V gene data show CDR1 as SGDLS and CDR2 as YYNGEE. CDR3 sequence reads: CASTGGHLTGTSGSNEQFF. The CDR3 coding sequence is TGTGCCAGCACCGGAGGACACCTAACCGGGACTAGCGGGAGTAATGAGCAGTTCTTC.

The chain combines TRBV4-1 with TRBJ2-3; D unclear. Germline V gives CDR1 MGHRA, CDR2 YSYEKL. Trimming pared 2 bases from V and 3 bases from J, leaving 6 bases between. CDR3 length equals 13 residues. The CDR3 is CASSQRVTDTQYF. As DNA, the CDR3 is TGCGCCAGCAGCCAACGGGTGACAGATACGCAGTATTTT.

This clone was found once. The chain employs TRBV4-1 and TRBJ2-7, with 7 bases identical to TRBD1. The CDR3 is made up of 16 amino acids. Germline values: CDR1 MGHRA, CDR2 YSYEKL. V trimming: 5 bases; J trimming: 3 bases; junction bases outside the gene matches: 13. CDR3 sequence (DNA): TGCGCCAGCAGCGGTAGAGCCCGGGACAGCTTCTACGAGCAGTACTTC. It encodes CASSGRARDSFYEQYF.

The V gene is TRBV7-9, the J gene TRBJ2-3; D is unclear. In germline, CDR1 is SEHNR, CDR2 FQNEAQ (reference sequence). V lost 3 bases, J lost 7 bases, and 8 bases lay in between. The length of the CDR3 is 12 residues. In DNA form, the CDR3 reads TGTGCCAGCAGCTTCCTCGAAAATACGCAGTATTTT. Translating it yields CASSFLENTQYF.

This clone was seen a handful of times. The chain carries TRBV27 and TRBJ2-7, with D tentatively TRBD1 or TRBD2 (5 bases each). This CDR3 has 14 amino acids. Germline CDR1 and CDR2: MNHEY and SMNVEV (reference sequence). The V end was cut by 3 bases, the J end by 6 bases, with 15 bases between. The CDR3 nucleotides read TGTGCCAGCAGTTTTGGGACGACGCTGCTCGAGCAGTACTTC. Protein sequence: CASSFGTTLLEQYF.

The genes are TRBV25-1 and TRBJ2-1, with 9 bases aligning to TRBD2. Germline assignment: CDR1 MGHDK and CDR2 SYGVNS. V was pared by 0 bases and J by 7 bases, with 4 bases of the junction left unmatched. The CDR3 extends over 15 amino acids. CDR3 sequence reads: CASSEYRTSANEQFF. Here the CDR3 DNA reads TGTGCCAGCAGTGAATATAGGACTAGCGCAAATGAGCAGTTCTTC. Full variable domain (rest looked up from reference TRBV25-1 and TRBJ2-1): EADIYQTPRYLVIGTGKKITLECSQTMGHDKMYWYQQDPGMELHLIHYSYGVNSTEKGDLSSESTVSRIRTEHFPLTLESARPSHTSQYLCASSEYRTSANEQFFGPGTRLTVL.